The 6 T cell receptor beta chains presented below share a single source sample, sequenced in a study of blood T cell repertoires in COVID-19 (dated by TCRdb to the early 2020s). Library construction relied on the immunoSEQ multiplex PCR assay. Drawn from immuneACCESS, this table holds only the in-frame rearrangements with V and J called that TCRdb kept. Clones are partly lost; checked studies trace under half to an unresolved V gene and leave the rest unexplained. The sample contains roughly 150,000 clones, around 91% of them found a single time. About 15% of the sample rests with the top ten. Sequenced: peripheral blood. The receptor source for this set is a woman aged 40 to 49 with acute or convalescent COVID-19.

The rearrangement joins TRBV2 to TRBJ2-7; TRBD1 aligns across 8 bases. The CDR3 sequence is 16 residues long. Germline V gene data show CDR1 as SNHLY and CDR2 as FYNNEI. Unmatched junction bases numbered 13, after V lost 3 bases and J lost 6 bases. The CDR3 DNA reads as TGTGCCAGCAGTGATTCTTGGACAGGGATTTTCGTCGAGCAGTACTTC. The encoded protein is CASSDSWTGIFVEQYF.

This clone was observed a handful of times. This chain links TRBV19 with TRBJ1-5, with 7 positions matching TRBD1. The CDR3 runs 16 residues. J gave up 2 bases and V 7 bases, and 11 bases lay outside the gene matches. Germline-derived CDR1 and CDR2 are LNHDA and SQIVND (reference sequence). CDR3 nucleotide sequence: TGTGCCAGTACCATGACTGCAGGGGGTGGCAATCAGCCCCAGCATTTT. This translates into CASTMTAGGGNQPQHF.

This sequence joins TRBV28 and TRBJ1-2; 10 bases are shared with TRBD1. CDR1 is MDHEN and CDR2 is SYDVKM in the germline V gene. The junction had 5 bases not matched to a gene; V was cut back by 4 bases and J by 3 bases. This CDR3 comprises 15 residues. CDR3 DNA: TGTGCCAGCAGTTCCGGGACAGGGGCCTACTATGGCTACACCTTC. Translated: CASSSGTGAYYGYTF.

This sequence joins TRBV15 and TRBJ1-5; D is unresolved. The CDR3 is 12 residues long. Germline V gene lookup returns CDR1 LNHNV and CDR2 YYDKDF (reference sequence). Trimming stripped 0 bases from V and 10 bases from J, with 7 bases between. The CDR3 DNA sequence: TGTGCCACCAGCAGAGATACGAGTCCCCAGCATTTT. Translation gives CATSRDTSPQHF.

The V and J genes are TRBV30 and TRBJ2-3, with D unresolved. This CDR3 is 15 amino acids long. The germline V gene encodes CDR1 GTSNPN and CDR2 SVGIG (reference sequence). V lost 0 bases to trimming and J lost 1 base, with 11 bases between them. The CDR3 loop is CAWSVADSRTDTQYF. Written as DNA, the CDR3 is TGTGCCTGGAGTGTAGCCGACTCCCGCACAGATACGCAGTATTTT. The full variable domain, with the rest looked up from reference TRBV30 and TRBJ2-3, is SQTIHQWPATLVQPVGSPLSLECTVEGTSNPNLYWYRQAAGRGLQLLFYSVGIGQISSEVPQNLSASRPQDRQFILSSKKLLLSDSGFYLCAWSVADSRTDTQYFGPGTRLTVL.

The rearrangement joins TRBV6-5 to TRBJ2-2, with TRBD1 matching over 7 bases. CDR3 length: 14 residues. The V segment lost 7 bases and the J segment 3 bases; nucleotides outside the gene matches: 5. Germline CDR1 is MNHEY and CDR2 is SVGAGI. CDR3 loop: CASKPGTDTGELFF. CDR3 nucleotides: TGTGCCAGCAAGCCCGGGACAGACACCGGGGAGCTGTTTTTT.